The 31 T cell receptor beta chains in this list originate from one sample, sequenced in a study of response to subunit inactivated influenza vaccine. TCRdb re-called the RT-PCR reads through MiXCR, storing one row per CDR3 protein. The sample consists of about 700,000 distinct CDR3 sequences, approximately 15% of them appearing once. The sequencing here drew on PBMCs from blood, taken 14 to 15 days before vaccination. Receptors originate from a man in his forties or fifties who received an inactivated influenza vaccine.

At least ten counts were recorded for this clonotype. CDR3 coding DNA: TGTGCCAGCAGTTTAGTACAACGAAATGGCTACACCTTC. Its protein is CASSLVQRNGYTF. The gene calls are TRBV12-3 or TRBV12-4 and TRBJ1-2, with D hard to call. This CDR3 is built from 13 residues. The ends were cut back, 1 base at V and 6 bases at J, with 9 bases in the middle.

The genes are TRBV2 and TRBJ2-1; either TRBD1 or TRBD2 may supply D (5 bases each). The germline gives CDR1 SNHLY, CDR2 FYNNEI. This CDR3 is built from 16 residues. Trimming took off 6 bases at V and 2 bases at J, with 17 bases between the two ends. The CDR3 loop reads CASSLIRDGPYNEQFF. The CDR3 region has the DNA TGTGCCAGCAGCTTAATCCGGGACGGACCCTACAATGAGCAGTTCTTC.

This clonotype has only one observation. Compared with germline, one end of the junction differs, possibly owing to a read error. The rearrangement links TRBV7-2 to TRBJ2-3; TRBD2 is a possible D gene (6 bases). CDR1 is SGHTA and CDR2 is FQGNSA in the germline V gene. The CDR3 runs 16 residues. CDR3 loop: CAISLSGRGYADTQYF. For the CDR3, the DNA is TGTGCCATCAGCTTAAGCGGGCGGGGCTATGCGGATACGCAGTATTTT.

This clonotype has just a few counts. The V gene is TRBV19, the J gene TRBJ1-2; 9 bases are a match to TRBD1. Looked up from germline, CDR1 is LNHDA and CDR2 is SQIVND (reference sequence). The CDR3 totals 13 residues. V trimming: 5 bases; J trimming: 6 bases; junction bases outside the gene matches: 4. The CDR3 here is CASSFRDRDGYTF. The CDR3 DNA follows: TGTGCCAGTAGTTTCCGGGACAGGGATGGCTACACCTTC. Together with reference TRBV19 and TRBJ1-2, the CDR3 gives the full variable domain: DGGITQSPKYLFRKEGQNVTLSCEQNLNHDAMYWYRQDPGQGLRLIYYSQIVNDFQKGDIAEGYSVSREKKESFPLTVTSAQKNPTAFYLCASSFRDRDGYTFGSGTRLTVV.

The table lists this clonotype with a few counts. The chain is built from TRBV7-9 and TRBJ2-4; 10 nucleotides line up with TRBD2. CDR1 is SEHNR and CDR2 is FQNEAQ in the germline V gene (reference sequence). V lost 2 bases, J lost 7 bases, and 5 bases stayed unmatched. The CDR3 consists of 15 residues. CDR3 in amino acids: CASSLSGLATNIQYF. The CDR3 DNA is TGTGCCAGCAGCTTATCGGGACTAGCGACCAACATTCAGTACTTC.

The CDR3 DNA sequence: TGCAGTGCTCCCCGGCCTAGCGGAGGCTACGAGCAGTACTTC. It encodes CSAPRPSGGYEQYF. V is TRBV20-1 and J is TRBJ2-7; 7 positions agree with TRBD2. The germline gives CDR1 DFQATT, CDR2 SNEGSKA (reference sequence). Germline trimming cut 5 bases from V and 3 bases from J; bases unmatched to any gene: 10. The CDR3 totals 14 residues.

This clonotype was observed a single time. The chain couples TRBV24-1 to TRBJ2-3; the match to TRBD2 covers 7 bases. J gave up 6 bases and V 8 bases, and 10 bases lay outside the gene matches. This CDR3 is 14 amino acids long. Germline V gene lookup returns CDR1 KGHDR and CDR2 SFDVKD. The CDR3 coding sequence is TGTGCCACCAAGGCTAGCGGATTAGCCGATACGCAGTATTTT. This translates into CATKASGLADTQYF.

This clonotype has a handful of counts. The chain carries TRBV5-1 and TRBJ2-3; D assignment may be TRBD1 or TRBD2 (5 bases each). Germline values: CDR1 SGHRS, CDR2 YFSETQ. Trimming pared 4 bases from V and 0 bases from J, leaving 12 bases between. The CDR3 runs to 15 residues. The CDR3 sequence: CASSAGWRSTDTQYF. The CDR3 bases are TGCGCCAGCAGCGCAGGGTGGAGGAGCACAGATACGCAGTATTTT. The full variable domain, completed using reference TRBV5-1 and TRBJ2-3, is KAGVTQTPRYLIKTRGQQVTLSCSPISGHRSVSWYQQTPGQGLQFLFEYFSETQRNKGNFPGRFSGRQFSNSRSEMNVSTLELGDSALYLCASSAGWRSTDTQYFGPGTRLTVL.

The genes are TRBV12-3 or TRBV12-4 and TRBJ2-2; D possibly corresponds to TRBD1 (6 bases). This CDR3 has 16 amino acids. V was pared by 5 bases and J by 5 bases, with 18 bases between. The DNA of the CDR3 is TGTGCCAGCAGTGCGTTCTCCGGGACATCTACCGGGGAGCTGTTTTTT. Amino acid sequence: CASSAFSGTSTGELFF.

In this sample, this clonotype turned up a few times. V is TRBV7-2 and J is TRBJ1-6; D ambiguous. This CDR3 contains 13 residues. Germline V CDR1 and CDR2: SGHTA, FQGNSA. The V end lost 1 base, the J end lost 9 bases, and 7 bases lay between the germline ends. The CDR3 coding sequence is TGTGCCAGCAGCTTAGACGGTTCTTCACCCCTCCACTTT. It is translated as CASSLDGSSPLHF. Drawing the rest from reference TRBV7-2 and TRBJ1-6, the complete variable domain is GAGVSQSPSNKVTEKGKDVELRCDPISGHTALYWYRQSLGQGLEFLIYFQGNSAPDKSGLPSDRFSAERTGGSVSTLTIQRTQQEDSAVYLCASSLDGSSPLHFGNGTRLTVT.

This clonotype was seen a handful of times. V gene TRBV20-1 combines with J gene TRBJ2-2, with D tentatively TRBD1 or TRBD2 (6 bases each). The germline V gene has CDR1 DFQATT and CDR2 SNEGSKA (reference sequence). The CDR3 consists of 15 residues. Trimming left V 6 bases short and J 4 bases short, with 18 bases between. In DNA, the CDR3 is TGCAGTGCCCCGACGATACAGGGAGGCACCGGGGAGCTGTTTTTT. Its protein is CSAPTIQGGTGELFF.

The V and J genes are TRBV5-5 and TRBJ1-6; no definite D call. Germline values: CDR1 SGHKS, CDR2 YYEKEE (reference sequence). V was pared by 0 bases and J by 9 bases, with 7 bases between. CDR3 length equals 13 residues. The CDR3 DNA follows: TGTGCCAGCAGCTTGGACGATTCTTCACCCCTCCACTTT. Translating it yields CASSLDDSSPLHF.

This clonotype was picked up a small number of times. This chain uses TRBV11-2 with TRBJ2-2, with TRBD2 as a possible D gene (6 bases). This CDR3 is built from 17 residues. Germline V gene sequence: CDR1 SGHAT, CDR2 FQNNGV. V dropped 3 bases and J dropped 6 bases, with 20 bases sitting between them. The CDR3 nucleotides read TGTGCCAGCAGCTTTCTCTCTATTGGGGGGTTCCCCGGGGAGCTGTTTTTT. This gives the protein CASSFLSIGGFPGELFF.

This CDR3 is CASSTRKIAGVSETQYF. CDR3 nucleotides: TGCGCCAGCAGCACACGAAAGATAGCGGGAGTTAGTGAGACCCAGTACTTC. The chain uses TRBV5-1 and TRBJ2-5; 9 nucleotides match TRBD2. Trimming took 4 bases from V and 5 from J; bases not matched to a gene: 15. Looked up from germline, CDR1 is SGHRS and CDR2 is YFSETQ. This CDR3 spans 17 amino acids.

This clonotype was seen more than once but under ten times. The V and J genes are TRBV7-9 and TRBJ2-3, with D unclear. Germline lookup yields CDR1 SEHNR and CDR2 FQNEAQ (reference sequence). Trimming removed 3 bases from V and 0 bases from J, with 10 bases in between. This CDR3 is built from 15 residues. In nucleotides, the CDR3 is TGTGCCAGCAGCTTGCCCCCCGACAGCACAGATACGCAGTATTTT. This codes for CASSLPPDSTDTQYF.

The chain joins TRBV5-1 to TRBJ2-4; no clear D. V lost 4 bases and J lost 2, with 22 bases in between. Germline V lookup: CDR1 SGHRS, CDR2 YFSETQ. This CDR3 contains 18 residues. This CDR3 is CASSPMFSLRSPKNIQYF. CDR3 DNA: TGCGCCAGCAGCCCGATGTTCTCCCTCCGTTCTCCCAAAAACATTCAGTACTTC.

The DNA of the CDR3 is TGCGCCAGCATGGATGGAGTACAGAATGAGCAGTTCTTC. This gives the protein CASMDGVQNEQFF. The rearrangement links TRBV5-1 to TRBJ2-1, with D uncertain. The CDR3 contains 13 residues. Germline assignment: CDR1 SGHRS and CDR2 YFSETQ. V was shortened by 6 bases and J by 7 bases, with 14 bases between the two germline ends. The full variable domain, in which reference TRBV5-1 and TRBJ2-1 provide the parts outside the CDR3, is KAGVTQTPRYLIKTRGQQVTLSCSPISGHRSVSWYQQTPGQGLQFLFEYFSETQRNKGNFPGRFSGRQFSNSRSEMNVSTLELGDSALYLCASMDGVQNEQFFGPGTRLTVL.

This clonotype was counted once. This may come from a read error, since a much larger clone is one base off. The DNA for the CDR3 is TGTGCCAGCAGCCCCCCTAGGGGTTACTCCCACAATGAGCAGTTCTTC. This translates into CASSPPRGYSHNEQFF. The V call is TRBV9, the J call TRBJ2-1, with D possibly TRBD1 on 5 matching bases. The CDR3 is 16 amino acids. Looked up from germline, CDR1 is SGDLS and CDR2 is YYNGEE.

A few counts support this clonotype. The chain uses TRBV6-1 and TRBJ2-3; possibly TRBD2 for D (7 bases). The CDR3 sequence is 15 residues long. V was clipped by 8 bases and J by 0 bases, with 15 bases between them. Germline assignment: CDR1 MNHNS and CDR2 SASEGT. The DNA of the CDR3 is TGTGCCAGCGCAGCGGGGACAACTAGCACAGATACGCAGTATTTT. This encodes CASAAGTTSTDTQYF.

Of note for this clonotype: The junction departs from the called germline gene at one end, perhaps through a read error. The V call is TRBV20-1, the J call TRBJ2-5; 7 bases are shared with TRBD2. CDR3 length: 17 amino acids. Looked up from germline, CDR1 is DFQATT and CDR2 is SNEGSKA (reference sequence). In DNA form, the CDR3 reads TGCTGTGCTAGAGATATCTTTGGACTAGGTCAGGAAGAGACCCAGTACTTC. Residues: CCARDIFGLGQEETQYF.

The CDR3 region is CASRGQPTDTQYF. The CDR3 bases are TGTGCCAGCAGAGGACAGCCCACAGATACGCAGTATTTT. The chain uses TRBV6-2 or TRBV6-3 and TRBJ2-3, with D possibly matching TRBD1 (6 bases). Between the trimmed V and J ends, which lost 6 bases and 2 bases, there was a span of 9 bases. Germline CDR1 and CDR2: MNHEY and SVGEGT. CDR3 length: 13 amino acids.

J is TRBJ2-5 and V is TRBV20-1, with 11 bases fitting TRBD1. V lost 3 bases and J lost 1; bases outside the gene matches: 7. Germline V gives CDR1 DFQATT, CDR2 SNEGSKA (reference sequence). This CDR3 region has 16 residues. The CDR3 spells CSASYRDRGSQETQYF. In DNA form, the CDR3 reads TGCAGTGCTAGCTACCGGGACAGGGGGAGCCAAGAGACCCAGTACTTC.

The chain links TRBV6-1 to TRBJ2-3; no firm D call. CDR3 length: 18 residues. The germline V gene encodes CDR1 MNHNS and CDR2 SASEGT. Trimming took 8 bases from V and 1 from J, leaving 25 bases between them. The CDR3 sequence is CASQGSPGKPIRTDTQYF. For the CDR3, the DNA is TGTGCCAGCCAAGGTTCCCCCGGCAAGCCGATCCGCACAGATACGCAGTATTTT.

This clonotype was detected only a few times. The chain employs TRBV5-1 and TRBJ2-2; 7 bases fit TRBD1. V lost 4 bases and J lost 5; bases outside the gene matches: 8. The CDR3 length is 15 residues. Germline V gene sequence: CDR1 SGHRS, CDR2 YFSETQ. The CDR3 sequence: CASSVGQLHTGELFF. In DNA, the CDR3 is TGCGCCAGCAGCGTGGGACAGCTTCATACCGGGGAGCTGTTTTTT.

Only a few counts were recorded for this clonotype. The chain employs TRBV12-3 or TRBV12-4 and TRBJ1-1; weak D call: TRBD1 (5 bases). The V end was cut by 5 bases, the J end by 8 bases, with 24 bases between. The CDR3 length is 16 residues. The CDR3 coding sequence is TGTGCCAGCAGTGACCCGGGCGCCCCAGGGAGGCCCGAAGCTTTCTTT. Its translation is CASSDPGAPGRPEAFF.

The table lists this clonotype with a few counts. In nucleotides, the CDR3 is TGCGCCAGCAGCTTGGACACGACGGCGGAGACCCAGTACTTC. Protein product: CASSLDTTAETQYF. V usage is TRBV5-1 and J usage is TRBJ2-5; D not resolved. V dropped 0 bases and J dropped 5 bases, with 11 bases sitting between them. The CDR3 length is 14 residues. CDR1 and CDR2 (germline): SGHRS, YFSETQ.

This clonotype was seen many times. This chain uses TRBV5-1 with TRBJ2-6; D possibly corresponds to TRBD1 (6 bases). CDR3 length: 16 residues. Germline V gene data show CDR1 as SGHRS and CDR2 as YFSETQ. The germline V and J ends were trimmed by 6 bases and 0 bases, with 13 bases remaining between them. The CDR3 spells CASMFQGSSGANVLTF. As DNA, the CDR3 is TGCGCCAGCATGTTCCAGGGGAGCTCTGGGGCCAACGTCCTGACTTTC. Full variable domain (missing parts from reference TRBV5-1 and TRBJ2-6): KAGVTQTPRYLIKTRGQQVTLSCSPISGHRSVSWYQQTPGQGLQFLFEYFSETQRNKGNFPGRFSGRQFSNSRSEMNVSTLELGDSALYLCASMFQGSSGANVLTFGAGSRLTVL.

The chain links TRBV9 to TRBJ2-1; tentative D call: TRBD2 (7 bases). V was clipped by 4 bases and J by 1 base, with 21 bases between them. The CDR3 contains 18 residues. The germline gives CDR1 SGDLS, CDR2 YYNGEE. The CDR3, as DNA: TGTGCCAGCAGCCATGGAGGGGGGGCCTCACGGTCCTACAATGAGCAGTTCTTC. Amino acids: CASSHGGGASRSYNEQFF.

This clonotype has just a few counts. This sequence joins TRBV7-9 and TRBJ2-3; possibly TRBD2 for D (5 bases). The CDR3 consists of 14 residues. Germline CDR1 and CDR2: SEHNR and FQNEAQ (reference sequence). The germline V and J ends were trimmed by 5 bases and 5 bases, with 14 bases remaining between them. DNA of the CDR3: TGTGCCAGCAGCCAAGACCCGGGAATAGATACGCAGTATTTT. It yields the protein CASSQDPGIDTQYF.

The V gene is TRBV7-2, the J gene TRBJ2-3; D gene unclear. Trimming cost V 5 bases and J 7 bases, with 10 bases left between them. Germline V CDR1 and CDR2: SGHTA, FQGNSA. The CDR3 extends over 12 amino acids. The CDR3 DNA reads TGTGCCAGCAGCCGAGATCGGTATACGCAGTATTTT. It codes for CASSRDRYTQYF.

CDR3 region: CASSSRAGETGELFF. CDR3 nucleotide sequence: TGTGCCAGCAGTTCCCGGGCGGGGGAGACCGGGGAGCTGTTTTTT. This chain connects TRBV11-3 to TRBJ2-2; 7 bases map to TRBD2. The CDR3 contains 15 residues. The germline gives CDR1 SGHNT, CDR2 YENEEA. The V gene end was trimmed by 6 bases and the J gene end by 5 bases; junction bases not matched to a gene: 9.